The 23 T cell receptor beta chains reported below all come from one sample, sequenced in a study of T cells after yellow fever vaccination (dated by TCRdb to between 2018 and 2021). The sample's treatment or condition label, in plain terms: live attenuated yellow fever vaccine strain. Libraries were built with 5' RACE. Sequencing instrument: Illumina HiSeq 2500. In-frame beta chains were kept once TCRdb had trimmed the public reads at Q25 with fastp and called clones with MiXCR. Entries that share a CDR3 protein sequence are merged under the most common genes and DNA. The sample data list under 600,000 distinct CDR3 sequences, and 21% of these were observed just once. Jointly, the top ten make up around 17% of the sample. The sample consisted of PBMCs, taken approximately 22 days after the first yellow fever vaccination. These receptors were taken from a man aged 18 to 30 who received the YFV17D yellow fever vaccine.

This clonotype was detected ten times or more. V gene TRBV5-1 combines with J gene TRBJ2-2; no firm D call. The CDR3 length is 14 residues. The ends were cut back, 1 base at V and 0 bases at J, with 4 bases in the middle. Germline CDR1 SGHRS, CDR2 YFSETQ. CDR3 protein: CASSLSSNTGELFF. The CDR3 nucleotides are TGCGCCAGCAGCTTGAGTTCGAACACCGGGGAGCTGTTTTTT.

J is TRBJ2-3 and V is TRBV20-1, with D possibly TRBD1 on 5 matching bases. Trimming shortened V by 5 bases and J by 0 bases, and 18 bases separated the two germline ends. This CDR3 region has 16 residues. Germline V gene lookup returns CDR1 DFQATT and CDR2 SNEGSKA (reference sequence). The CDR3 spells CSAPRPQAPSTDTQYF. In DNA, the CDR3 is TGCAGTGCTCCGAGGCCACAGGCTCCTAGCACAGATACGCAGTATTTT.

This clonotype has just a few counts. The V gene is TRBV25-1, the J gene TRBJ2-1; possibly TRBD2 for D (6 bases). Germline values: CDR1 MGHDK, CDR2 SYGVNS. The CDR3 runs 16 residues. Trimming cost V 5 bases and J 0 bases, with 14 bases left between them. The DNA for the CDR3 is TGTGCCAGCAGTCCCCCCGGAGGGCGCTCCTACAATGAGCAGTTCTTC. Protein product: CASSPPGGRSYNEQFF. Combining the CDR3 with reference TRBV25-1 and TRBJ2-1 gives the whole variable domain EADIYQTPRYLVIGTGKKITLECSQTMGHDKMYWYQQDPGMELHLIHYSYGVNSTEKGDLSSESTVSRIRTEHFPLTLESARPSHTSQYLCASSPPGGRSYNEQFFGPGTRLTVL.

This clonotype was picked up many times. This chain uses TRBV6-1 with TRBJ2-3, with 10 nucleotides matching TRBD2. With 6 bases clipped from V and 5 bases from J, the junction kept 14 bases outside the gene matches. The germline gives CDR1 MNHNS, CDR2 SASEGT. This CDR3 is built from 17 residues. Here the CDR3 reads CASSSLAAGGPKDTQYF. The CDR3 DNA reads TGTGCCAGCAGCTCGCTAGCAGCGGGGGGGCCGAAAGATACGCAGTATTTT.

This clonotype was detected only a few times. CDR3 loop: CASSFGGQDTEAFF. The DNA of the CDR3 is TGTGCCAGCAGCTTTGGAGGCCAGGACACTGAAGCTTTCTTT. The chain uses TRBV5-8 and TRBJ1-1; D gene unclear. This CDR3 comprises 14 residues. The germline CDR1 and CDR2 sequences are SGHTS and YDEGEE. V was trimmed by 2 bases and J by 3 bases, leaving 11 bases between them.

J is TRBJ2-2 and V is TRBV6-5; D might be TRBD1 or TRBD2, each matching 5 bases. The ends were cut back, 4 bases at V and 5 bases at J, with 11 bases in the middle. This CDR3 contains 14 residues. The germline V gene has CDR1 MNHEY and CDR2 SVGAGI. CDR3: CASSWGSGTGELFF. CDR3 DNA sequence: TGTGCCAGCAGTTGGGGGTCCGGTACCGGGGAGCTGTTTTTT.

As to this clonotype: A read error may produce the germline difference seen at one junction end. The gene calls are TRBV14 and TRBJ2-7; D ambiguous. Per germline, CDR1 SGHDN and CDR2 FVKESK. There are 15 residues in the CDR3. This CDR3 reads CDSSQRPWAMDEQYF. The CDR3 DNA follows: TGTGACAGCAGCCAACGGCCCTGGGCGATGGACGAGCAGTACTTC.

This clonotype was recorded a few times. The chain couples TRBV5-1 to TRBJ1-1; the D gene is possibly TRBD1 (6 bases). CDR1 is SGHRS and CDR2 is YFSETQ in the germline V gene. Trimming stripped 2 bases from V and 6 bases from J, with 11 bases between. CDR3 length equals 13 residues. CDR3 sequence: CASSFGEGAEAFF. The CDR3 nucleotides are TGCGCCAGCAGCTTTGGGGAGGGGGCTGAAGCTTTCTTT.

This clonotype was counted a few times. V is TRBV29-1 and J is TRBJ1-2; D ambiguous. This CDR3 spans 13 amino acids. V was cut by 5 bases and J by 4 bases, with 14 bases left in between. The germline V gene has CDR1 SQVTM and CDR2 ANQGSEA. CDR3 coding DNA: TGCAGCGTTTCTAGACCGCCGCCCTATGGCTACACCTTC. Encoded protein: CSVSRPPPYGYTF.

This chain links TRBV11-2 with TRBJ2-3; D remains unclear. V shed 5 bases and J shed 5 bases, with 14 bases lying between them. This CDR3 spans 14 amino acids. Germline loops: CDR1 SGHAT, CDR2 FQNNGV. The CDR3 sequence is CASSLGPRQDTQYF. CDR3 nucleotide sequence: TGTGCCAGCAGCCTAGGCCCCCGCCAAGATACGCAGTATTTT.

The chain has TRBV4-3 and TRBJ2-3; TRBD1 aligns across 7 bases. CDR3 length: 17 amino acids. Trimming cost V 4 bases and J 4 bases; bases outside gene matches: 14. Per the germline V gene, CDR1 is LGHNA and CDR2 is YSLEER. CDR3 residues: CASSLKDDREVPDTQYF. CDR3 nucleotide sequence: TGCGCCAGCAGCCTTAAGGACGACAGGGAAGTACCAGATACGCAGTATTTT.

The J gene is TRBJ2-7, the V gene TRBV28, with a possible D match to TRBD2 (6 bases). The V gene lost 2 bases and the J gene lost 8 bases, with 13 bases spanning the gap. The germline V gene encodes CDR1 MDHEN and CDR2 SYDVKM. The CDR3 totals 13 residues. The CDR3 DNA reads TGTGCCAGCAGTTTAGCAGGAGGGTTGAAGCAGTACGTC. Protein product: CASSLAGGLKQYV.

The gene calls are TRBV6-6 and TRBJ1-1, with D hard to call. Looked up from germline, CDR1 is MNHNY and CDR2 is SVGAGI (reference sequence). The CDR3 is made up of 10 amino acids. Trimming took 5 bases from V and 9 from J, leaving 7 bases between them. For the CDR3, the DNA is TGTGCCAGCAGTCGTACAAAAGCTTTCTTT. Its translation: CASSRTKAFF.

This clonotype has a handful of counts. The rearrangement uses TRBV5-1 and TRBJ2-2; possible D gene TRBD1, 5 bases. The ends were cut back, 4 bases at V and 2 bases at J, with 9 bases in the middle. The CDR3 extends over 14 amino acids. CDR1 is SGHRS, CDR2 YFSETQ, per germline. The CDR3 sequence is CASSRTLNTGELFF. CDR3 nucleotides: TGCGCCAGCAGCCGGACACTTAACACCGGGGAGCTGTTTTTT.

The V call is TRBV6-2 or TRBV6-3, the J call TRBJ2-7; the match to TRBD1 covers 9 bases. Germline V gene data show CDR1 as MNHEY and CDR2 as SVGEGT. With 6 bases clipped from V and 9 bases from J, the junction kept 6 bases outside the gene matches. This CDR3 is 12 amino acids long. The CDR3 loop is CASSQGQGLQYV. CDR3 coding DNA: TGTGCCAGCAGCCAAGGACAGGGGCTGCAGTACGTC.

CDR3 residues: CAISGTGGGTEAFF. CDR3 nucleotide sequence: TGTGCCATCAGTGGAACAGGGGGCGGCACTGAAGCTTTCTTT. The chain is built from TRBV10-3 and TRBJ1-1, with 9 bases fitting TRBD1. Germline values: CDR1 ENHRY, CDR2 SYGVKD. The CDR3 covers 14 residues. Trimming at V came to 4 bases and at J to 4 bases, leaving 4 bases not matched to a gene.

This chain links TRBV5-6 with TRBJ1-1, with D perhaps TRBD1 (5 bases). The CDR3 runs 13 residues. V was trimmed by 6 bases and J by 0 bases, leaving 9 bases between them. Germline V lookup: CDR1 SGHDT, CDR2 YYEEEE. The CDR3 DNA follows: TGTGCCAGCATGGGGGACGTGAACACTGAAGCTTTCTTT. Protein sequence: CASMGDVNTEAFF.

This clonotype turned up a few times. The CDR3 DNA follows: TGTGCCAGCAGCTCCTGGACTAGCGGGGGGGGAGGCACAGATACGCAGTATTTT. Amino acids: CASSSWTSGGGGTDTQYF. The gene calls are TRBV7-8 and TRBJ2-3; 15 nucleotides align to TRBD2. The V segment lost 4 bases and the J segment 1 base; nucleotides outside the gene matches: 6. CDR3 length: 18 residues. Germline lookup yields CDR1 SGHVS and CDR2 FQNEAQ. Supplemented by reference TRBV7-8 and TRBJ2-3, the full variable domain reads GAGVSQSPRYKVAKRGQDVALRCDPISGHVSLFWYQQALGQGPEFLTYFQNEAQLDKSGLPSDRFFAERPEGSVSTLKIQRTQQEDSAVYLCASSSWTSGGGGTDTQYFGPGTRLTVL.

This clonotype came up a few times. The chain uses TRBV15 and TRBJ2-3; the match to TRBD2 covers 13 bases. The CDR3 totals 17 residues. Trimming took 5 bases from V and 2 from J; bases not matched to a gene: 7. The germline V gene has CDR1 LNHNV and CDR2 YYDKDF (reference sequence). This CDR3 reads CATSSRLAGGITDTQYF. The CDR3 DNA reads as TGTGCCACCAGCTCACGACTAGCGGGGGGAATCACAGATACGCAGTATTTT.

This clonotype has more than one count but fewer than ten. At one boundary the junction diverges from the germline segment, which might be a read error. The chain recombines TRBV18 with TRBJ2-2; TRBD1 aligns across 7 bases. CDR1 is KGHSH, CDR2 LQKENI, per germline. This CDR3 is 15 amino acids long. CDR3 coding DNA: TGTGCCAGCTCATCCCCGGGACAGAACTCCGGGGAGCTGTTTTTT. This sequence encodes CASSSPGQNSGELFF.

The chain is built from TRBV11-2 and TRBJ2-3, with no clear D. The CDR3 is 14 residues long. Germline loops: CDR1 SGHAT, CDR2 FQNNGV. With 5 bases removed from V and 2 bases from J, the gap between germline ends came to 11 bases. In DNA form, the CDR3 reads TGTGCCAGCAGCAACCCTGGATACACAGATACGCAGTATTTT. Translated: CASSNPGYTDTQYF.

This clonotype was counted only a few times. The J gene is TRBJ2-5, the V gene TRBV6-1; a possible D gene is TRBD1 (6 bases). This CDR3 is built from 14 residues. V lost 6 bases, J lost 0 bases, and 11 bases lay in between. The V gene's germline CDR1 is MNHNS and CDR2 SASEGT. The CDR3 DNA reads as TGTGCCAGCAGGGACAGATCGCACCAAGAGACCCAGTACTTC. It yields the protein CASRDRSHQETQYF.

The gene calls are TRBV6-5 and TRBJ1-2; 7 nucleotides align to TRBD1. V lost 6 bases and J lost 2; bases outside the gene matches: 6. This CDR3 region has 14 residues. Germline V CDR1 and CDR2: MNHEY, SVGAGI. CDR3: CASRLQQGNYGYTF. The CDR3 DNA sequence: TGTGCCAGCAGATTACAACAGGGGAACTATGGCTACACCTTC.